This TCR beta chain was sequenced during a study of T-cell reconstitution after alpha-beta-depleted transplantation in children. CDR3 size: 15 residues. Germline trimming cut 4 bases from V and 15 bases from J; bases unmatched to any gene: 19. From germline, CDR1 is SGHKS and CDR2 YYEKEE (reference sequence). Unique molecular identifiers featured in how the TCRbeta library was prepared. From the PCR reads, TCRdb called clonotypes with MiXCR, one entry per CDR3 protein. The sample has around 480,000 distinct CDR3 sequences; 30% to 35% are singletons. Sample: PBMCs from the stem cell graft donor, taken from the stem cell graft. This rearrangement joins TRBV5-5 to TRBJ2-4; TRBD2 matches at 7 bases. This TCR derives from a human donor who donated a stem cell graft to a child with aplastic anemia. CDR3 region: CASSPLGLADVSPYF. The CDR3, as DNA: TGTGCCAGCAGCCCGCTGGGGCTAGCGGACGTTAGTCCGTACTTC.